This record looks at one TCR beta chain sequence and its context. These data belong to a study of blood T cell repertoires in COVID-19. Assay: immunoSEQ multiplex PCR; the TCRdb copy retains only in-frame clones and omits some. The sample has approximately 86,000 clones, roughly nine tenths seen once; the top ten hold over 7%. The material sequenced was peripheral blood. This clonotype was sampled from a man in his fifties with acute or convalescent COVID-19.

CDR3 protein: CASSTYGTGPYGYTF. As DNA, the CDR3 is TGTGCCAGCAGCACTTACGGGACAGGGCCCTATGGCTACACCTTC. The chain couples TRBV7-2 to TRBJ1-2; the match to TRBD1 covers 9 bases. Trimming took 5 bases from V and 4 from J; bases not matched to a gene: 8. Per germline, CDR1 SGHTA and CDR2 FQGNSA. The CDR3 covers 15 residues.